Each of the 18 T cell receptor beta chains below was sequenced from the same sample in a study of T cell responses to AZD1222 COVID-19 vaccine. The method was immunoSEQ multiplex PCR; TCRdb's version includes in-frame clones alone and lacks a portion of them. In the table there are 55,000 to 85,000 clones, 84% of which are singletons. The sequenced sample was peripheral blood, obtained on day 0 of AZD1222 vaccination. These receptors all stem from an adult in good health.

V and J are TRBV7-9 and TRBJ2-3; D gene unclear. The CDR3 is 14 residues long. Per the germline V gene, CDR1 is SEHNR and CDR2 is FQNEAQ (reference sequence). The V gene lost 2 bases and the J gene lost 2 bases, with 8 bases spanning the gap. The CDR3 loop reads CASSLRGNTDTQYF. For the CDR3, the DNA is TGTGCCAGCAGCTTAAGAGGAAACACAGATACGCAGTATTTT.

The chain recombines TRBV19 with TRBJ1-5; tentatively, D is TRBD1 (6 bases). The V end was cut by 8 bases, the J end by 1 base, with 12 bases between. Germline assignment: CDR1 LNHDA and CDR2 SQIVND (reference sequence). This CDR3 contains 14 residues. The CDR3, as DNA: TGTGCCAGTTCAGGGACATTCAGCAATCAGCCCCAGCATTTT. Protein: CASSGTFSNQPQHF.

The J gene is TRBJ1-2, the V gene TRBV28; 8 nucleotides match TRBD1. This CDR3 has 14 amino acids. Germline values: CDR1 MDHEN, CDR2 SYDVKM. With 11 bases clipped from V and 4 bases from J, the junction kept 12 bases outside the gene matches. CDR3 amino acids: CAGSDRGRAYGYTF. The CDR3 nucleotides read TGTGCCGGCTCTGACAGGGGCCGGGCCTATGGCTACACCTTC.

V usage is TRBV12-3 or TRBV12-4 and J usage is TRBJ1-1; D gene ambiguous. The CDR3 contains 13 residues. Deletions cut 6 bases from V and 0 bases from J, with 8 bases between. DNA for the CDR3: TGTGCCAGCAGCCCTGGGTTGAACACTGAAGCTTTCTTT. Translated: CASSPGLNTEAFF.

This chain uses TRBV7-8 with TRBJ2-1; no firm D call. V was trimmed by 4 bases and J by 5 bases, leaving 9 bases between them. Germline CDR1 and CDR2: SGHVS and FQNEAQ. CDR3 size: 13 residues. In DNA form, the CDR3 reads TGTGCCAGCAGCTCCGGGCCAGACAATGAGCAGTTCTTC. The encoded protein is CASSSGPDNEQFF.

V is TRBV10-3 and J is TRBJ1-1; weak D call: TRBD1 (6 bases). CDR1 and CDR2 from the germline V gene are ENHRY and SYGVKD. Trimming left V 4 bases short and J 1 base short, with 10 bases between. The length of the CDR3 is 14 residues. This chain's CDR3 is CAISGYRENTEAFF. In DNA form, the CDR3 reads TGTGCCATCAGTGGTTACAGGGAGAACACTGAAGCTTTCTTT.

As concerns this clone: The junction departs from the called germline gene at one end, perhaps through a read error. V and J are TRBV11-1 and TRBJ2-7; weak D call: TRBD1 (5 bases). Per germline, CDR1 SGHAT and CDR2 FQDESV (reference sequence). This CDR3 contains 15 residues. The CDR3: CASSLGAGNSYEQYF. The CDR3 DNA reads TGTGCCAGCAGTTTAGGGGCAGGGAACTCCTACGAGCAGTACTTC.

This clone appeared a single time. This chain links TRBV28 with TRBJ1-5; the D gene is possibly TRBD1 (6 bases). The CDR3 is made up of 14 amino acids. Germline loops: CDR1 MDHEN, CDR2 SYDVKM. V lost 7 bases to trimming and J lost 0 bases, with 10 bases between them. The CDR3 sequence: CASNKGGSNQPQHF. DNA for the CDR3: TGTGCCAGCAACAAGGGGGGTAGCAATCAGCCCCAGCATTTT.

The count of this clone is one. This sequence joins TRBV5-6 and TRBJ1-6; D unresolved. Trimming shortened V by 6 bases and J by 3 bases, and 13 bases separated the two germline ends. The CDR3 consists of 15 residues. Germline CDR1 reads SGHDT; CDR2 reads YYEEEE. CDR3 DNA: TGTGCCAGCACTGTCGAGGGTAGCTATAATTCACCCCTCCACTTT. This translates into CASTVEGSYNSPLHF.

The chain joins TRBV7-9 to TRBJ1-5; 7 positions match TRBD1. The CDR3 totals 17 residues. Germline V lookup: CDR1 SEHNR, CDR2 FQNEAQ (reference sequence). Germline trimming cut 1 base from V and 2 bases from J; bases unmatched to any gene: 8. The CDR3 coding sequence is TGTGCCAGCAGCTTAGATCGCGAAGGGGGCGGCAATCAGCCCCAGCATTTT. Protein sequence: CASSLDREGGGNQPQHF.

CDR3 in DNA: TGTGCCAGCCAACAGTCACCGGGTCCTTCCTACGAGCAGTACTTC. It translates to CASQQSPGPSYEQYF. The chain links TRBV10-3 to TRBJ2-7; no clear D gene. Germline V gene sequence: CDR1 ENHRY, CDR2 SYGVKD. The CDR3 contains 15 residues. V was cut by 10 bases and J by 1 base, with 20 bases left in between.

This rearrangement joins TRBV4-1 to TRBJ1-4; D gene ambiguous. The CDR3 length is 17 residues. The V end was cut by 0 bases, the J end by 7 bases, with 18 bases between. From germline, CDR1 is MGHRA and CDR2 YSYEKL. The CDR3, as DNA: TGCGCCAGCAGCCAAGATAGTGCGGACCCGACCCGTGAAAAACTGTTTTTT. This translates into CASSQDSADPTREKLFF.

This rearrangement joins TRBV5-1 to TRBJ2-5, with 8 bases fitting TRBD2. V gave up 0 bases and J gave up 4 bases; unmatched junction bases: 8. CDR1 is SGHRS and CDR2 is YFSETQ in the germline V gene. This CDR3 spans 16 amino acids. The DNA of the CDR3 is TGCGCCAGCAGCTTGGACGGCCGGGGGGGCCTAGAGACCCAGTACTTC. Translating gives CASSLDGRGGLETQYF.

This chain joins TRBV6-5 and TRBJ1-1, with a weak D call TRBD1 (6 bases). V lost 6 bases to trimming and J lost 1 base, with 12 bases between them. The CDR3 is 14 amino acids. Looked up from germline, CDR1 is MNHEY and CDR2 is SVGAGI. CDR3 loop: CASSDQQGNTEAFF. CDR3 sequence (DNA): TGTGCCAGCAGCGACCAACAGGGGAACACTGAAGCTTTCTTT.

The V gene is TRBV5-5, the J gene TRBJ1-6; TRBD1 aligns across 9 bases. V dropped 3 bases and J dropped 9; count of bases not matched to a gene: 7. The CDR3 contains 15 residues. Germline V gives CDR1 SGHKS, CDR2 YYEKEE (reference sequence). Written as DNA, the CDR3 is TGTGCCAGCAGCTGGGGACAGGGTATAATTTCACCCCTCCACTTT. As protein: CASSWGQGIISPLHF.

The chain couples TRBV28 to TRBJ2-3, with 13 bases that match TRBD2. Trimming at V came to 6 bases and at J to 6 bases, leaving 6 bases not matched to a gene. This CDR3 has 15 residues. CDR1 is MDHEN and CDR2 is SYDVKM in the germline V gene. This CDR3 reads CASSELAGGADTQYF. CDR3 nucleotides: TGTGCCAGCAGCGAACTAGCGGGGGGGGCTGATACGCAGTATTTT.

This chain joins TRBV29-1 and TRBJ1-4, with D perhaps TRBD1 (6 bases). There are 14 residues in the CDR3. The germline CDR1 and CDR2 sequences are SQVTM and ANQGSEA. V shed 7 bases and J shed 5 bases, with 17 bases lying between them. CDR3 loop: CSARAGDTNEKLFF. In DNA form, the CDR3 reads TGCAGCGCCCGAGCAGGGGACACCAATGAAAAACTGTTTTTT.

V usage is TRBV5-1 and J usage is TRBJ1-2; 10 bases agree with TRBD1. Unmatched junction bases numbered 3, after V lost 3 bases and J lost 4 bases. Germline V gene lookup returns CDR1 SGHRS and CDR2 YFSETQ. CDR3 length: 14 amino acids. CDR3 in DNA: TGCGCCAGCAGCTGGGGACAGGGGTTCTATGGCTACACCTTC. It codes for CASSWGQGFYGYTF. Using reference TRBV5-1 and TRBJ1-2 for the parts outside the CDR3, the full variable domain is KAGVTQTPRYLIKTRGQQVTLSCSPISGHRSVSWYQQTPGQGLQFLFEYFSETQRNKGNFPGRFSGRQFSNSRSEMNVSTLELGDSALYLCASSWGQGFYGYTFGSGTRLTVV.